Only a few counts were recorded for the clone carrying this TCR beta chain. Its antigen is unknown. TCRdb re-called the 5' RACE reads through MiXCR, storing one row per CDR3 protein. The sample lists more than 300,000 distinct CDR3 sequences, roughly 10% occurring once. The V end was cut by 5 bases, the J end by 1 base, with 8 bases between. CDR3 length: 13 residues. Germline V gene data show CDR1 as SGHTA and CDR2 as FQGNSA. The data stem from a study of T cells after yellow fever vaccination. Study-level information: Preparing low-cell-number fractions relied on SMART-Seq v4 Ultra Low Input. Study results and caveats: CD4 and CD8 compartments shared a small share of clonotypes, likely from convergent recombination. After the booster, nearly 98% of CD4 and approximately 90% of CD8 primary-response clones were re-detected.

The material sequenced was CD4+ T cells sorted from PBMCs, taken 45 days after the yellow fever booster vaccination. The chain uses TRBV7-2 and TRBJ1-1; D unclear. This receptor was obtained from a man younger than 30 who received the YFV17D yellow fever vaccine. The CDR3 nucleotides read TGTGCCAGCAGCACCCTCAGGAACACTGAAGCTTTCTTT. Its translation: CASSTLRNTEAFF. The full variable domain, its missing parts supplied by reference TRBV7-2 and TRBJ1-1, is GAGVSQSPSNKVTEKGKDVELRCDPISGHTALYWYRQSLGQGLEFLIYFQGNSAPDKSGLPSDRFSAERTGGSVSTLTIQRTQQEDSAVYLCASSTLRNTEAFFGQGTRLTVV.